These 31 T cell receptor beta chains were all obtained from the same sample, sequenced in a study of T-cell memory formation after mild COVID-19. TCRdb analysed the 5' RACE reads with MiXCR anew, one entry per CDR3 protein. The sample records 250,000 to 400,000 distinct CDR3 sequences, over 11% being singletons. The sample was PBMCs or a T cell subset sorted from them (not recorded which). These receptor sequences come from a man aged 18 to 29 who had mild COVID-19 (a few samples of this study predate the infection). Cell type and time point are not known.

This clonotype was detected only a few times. CDR3 nucleotides: TGTGCCAGCAGCCATACCCCGTGGACTTTCAAAGGAGACGAGCAGTACTTC. It translates to CASSHTPWTFKGDEQYF. The chain recombines TRBV6-6 with TRBJ2-7; maybe TRBD2 (5 bases). The V gene's germline CDR1 is MNHNY and CDR2 SVGAGI (reference sequence). Trimming removed 6 bases from V and 5 bases from J, with 26 bases in between. CDR3 length: 17 residues.

The CDR3 reads CASSPPRHGVYEQYV. The CDR3 nucleotides are TGTGCCAGCAGCCCGCCCCGTCATGGAGTCTACGAGCAGTACGTC. The chain has TRBV5-5 and TRBJ2-7; no clear D gene. CDR3 size: 15 residues. The V gene's germline CDR1 is SGHKS and CDR2 YYEKEE (reference sequence). V was shortened by 4 bases and J by 3 bases, with 17 bases between the two germline ends.

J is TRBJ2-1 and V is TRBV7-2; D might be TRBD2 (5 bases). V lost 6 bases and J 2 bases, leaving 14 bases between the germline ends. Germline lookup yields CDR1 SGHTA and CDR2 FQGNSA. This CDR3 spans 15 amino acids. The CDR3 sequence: CASSHGVVTYNEQFF. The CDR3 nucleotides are TGTGCCAGCAGTCACGGGGTCGTAACCTACAATGAGCAGTTCTTC. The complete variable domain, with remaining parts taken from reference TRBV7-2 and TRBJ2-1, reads GAGVSQSPSNKVTEKGKDVELRCDPISGHTALYWYRQSLGQGLEFLIYFQGNSAPDKSGLPSDRFSAERTGGSVSTLTIQRTQQEDSAVYLCASSHGVVTYNEQFFGPGTRLTVL.

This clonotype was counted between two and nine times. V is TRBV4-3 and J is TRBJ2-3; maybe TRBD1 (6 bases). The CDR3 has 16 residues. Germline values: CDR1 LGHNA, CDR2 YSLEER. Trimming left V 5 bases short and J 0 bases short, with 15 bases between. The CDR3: CASSSLGTPSTDTQYF. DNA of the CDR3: TGCGCCAGCAGCTCGTTAGGGACACCAAGCACAGATACGCAGTATTTT.

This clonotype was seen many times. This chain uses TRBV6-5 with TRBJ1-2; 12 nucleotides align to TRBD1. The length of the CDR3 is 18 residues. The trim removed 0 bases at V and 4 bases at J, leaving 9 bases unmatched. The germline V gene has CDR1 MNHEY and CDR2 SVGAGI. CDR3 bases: TGTGCCAGCAGTTACTCGGCGGGACAGGGGGCGTTTACCTATGGCTACACCTTC. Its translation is CASSYSAGQGAFTYGYTF.

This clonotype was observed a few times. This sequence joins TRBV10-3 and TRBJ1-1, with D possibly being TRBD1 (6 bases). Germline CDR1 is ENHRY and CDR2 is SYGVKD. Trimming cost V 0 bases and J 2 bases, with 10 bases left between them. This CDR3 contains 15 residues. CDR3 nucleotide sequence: TGTGCCATCAGTGAGTCGGACAGCTCAAACACTGAAGCTTTCTTT. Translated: CAISESDSSNTEAFF.

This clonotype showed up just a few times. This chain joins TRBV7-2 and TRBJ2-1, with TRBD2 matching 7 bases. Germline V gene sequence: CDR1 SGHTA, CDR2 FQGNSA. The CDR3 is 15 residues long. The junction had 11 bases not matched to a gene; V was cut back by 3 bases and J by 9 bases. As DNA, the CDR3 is TGTGCCAGCAGCTTGGGGGGGGGAGCCTCTCGTGAGCAGTTCTTC. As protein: CASSLGGGASREQFF.

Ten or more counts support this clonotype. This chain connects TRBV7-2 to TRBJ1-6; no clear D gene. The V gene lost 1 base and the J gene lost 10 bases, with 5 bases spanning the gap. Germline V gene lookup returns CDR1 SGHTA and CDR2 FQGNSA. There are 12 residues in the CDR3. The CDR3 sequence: CASSLVGSPLHF. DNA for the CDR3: TGTGCCAGCAGCTTAGTGGGGTCACCCCTCCACTTT.

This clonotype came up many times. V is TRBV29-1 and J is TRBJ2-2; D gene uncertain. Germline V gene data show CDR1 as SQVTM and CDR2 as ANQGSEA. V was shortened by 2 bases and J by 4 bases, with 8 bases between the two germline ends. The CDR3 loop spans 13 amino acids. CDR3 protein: CSVEMVGTGELFF. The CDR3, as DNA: TGCAGCGTTGAAATGGTTGGCACCGGGGAGCTGTTTTTT.

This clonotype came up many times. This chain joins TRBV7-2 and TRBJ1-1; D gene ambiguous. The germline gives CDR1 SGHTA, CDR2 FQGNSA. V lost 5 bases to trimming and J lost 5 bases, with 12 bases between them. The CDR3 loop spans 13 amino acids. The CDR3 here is CASSQQSGTEAFF. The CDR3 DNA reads TGTGCCAGCAGCCAACAGTCGGGAACTGAAGCTTTCTTT. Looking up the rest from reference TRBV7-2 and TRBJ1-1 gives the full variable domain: GAGVSQSPSNKVTEKGKDVELRCDPISGHTALYWYRQSLGQGLEFLIYFQGNSAPDKSGLPSDRFSAERTGGSVSTLTIQRTQQEDSAVYLCASSQQSGTEAFFGQGTRLTVV.

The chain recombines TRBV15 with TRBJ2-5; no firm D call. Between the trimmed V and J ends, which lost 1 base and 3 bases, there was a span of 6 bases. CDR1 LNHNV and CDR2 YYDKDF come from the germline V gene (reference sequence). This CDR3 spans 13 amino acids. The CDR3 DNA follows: TGTGCCACCAGCAGAGTATCGGAAGAGACCCAGTACTTC. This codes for CATSRVSEETQYF.

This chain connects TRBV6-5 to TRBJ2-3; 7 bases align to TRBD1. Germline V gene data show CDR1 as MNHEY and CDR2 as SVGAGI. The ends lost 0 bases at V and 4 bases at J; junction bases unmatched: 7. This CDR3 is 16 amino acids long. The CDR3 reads CASSYSGAGGPDTQYF. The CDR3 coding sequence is TGTGCCAGCAGTTACTCAGGGGCAGGGGGACCAGATACGCAGTATTTT.

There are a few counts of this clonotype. Here the CDR3 reads CASSQPVAGGRDYGYTF. The DNA for the CDR3 is TGTGCCAGCAGCCAACCGGTTGCGGGGGGCAGGGACTATGGCTACACCTTC. This chain joins TRBV4-2 and TRBJ1-2, with D possibly TRBD1 on 6 matching bases. In germline, CDR1 is LGHNA, CDR2 YNFKEQ. The CDR3 consists of 17 residues. V lost 2 bases and J 3 bases, leaving 19 bases between the germline ends.

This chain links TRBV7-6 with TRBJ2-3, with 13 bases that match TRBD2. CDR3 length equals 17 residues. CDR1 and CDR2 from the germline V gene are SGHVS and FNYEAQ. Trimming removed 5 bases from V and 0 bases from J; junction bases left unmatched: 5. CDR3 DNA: TGTGCCAGCAGCAGACTAGCGGGGGGCCTTAGCACAGATACGCAGTATTTT. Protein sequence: CASSRLAGGLSTDTQYF.

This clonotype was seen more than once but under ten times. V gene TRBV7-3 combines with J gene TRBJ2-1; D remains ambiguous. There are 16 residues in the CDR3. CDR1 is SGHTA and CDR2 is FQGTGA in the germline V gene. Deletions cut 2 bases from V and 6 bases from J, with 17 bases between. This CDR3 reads CASSLPEQIRSNEQFF. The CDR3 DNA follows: TGTGCCAGCAGCTTACCTGAACAGATTCGCAGCAATGAGCAGTTCTTC.

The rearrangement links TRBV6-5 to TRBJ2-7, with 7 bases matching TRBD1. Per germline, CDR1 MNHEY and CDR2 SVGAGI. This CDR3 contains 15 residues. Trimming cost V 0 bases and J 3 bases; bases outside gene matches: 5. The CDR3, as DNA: TGTGCCAGCAGTTACTCAGCTACAGGGGACTACGAGCAGTACTTC. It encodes CASSYSATGDYEQYF.

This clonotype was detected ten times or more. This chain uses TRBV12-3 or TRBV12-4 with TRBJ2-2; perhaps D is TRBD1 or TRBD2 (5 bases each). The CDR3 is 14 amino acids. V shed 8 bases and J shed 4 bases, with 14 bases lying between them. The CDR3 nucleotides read TGTGCCAGCGGGAAGGCAGGGAGCACCGGGGAGCTGTTTTTT. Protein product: CASGKAGSTGELFF.

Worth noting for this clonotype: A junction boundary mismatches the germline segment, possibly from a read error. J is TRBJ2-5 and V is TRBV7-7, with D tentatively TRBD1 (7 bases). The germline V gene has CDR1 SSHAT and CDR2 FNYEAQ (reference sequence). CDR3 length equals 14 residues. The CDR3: CASSARQGGETQYF. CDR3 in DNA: TGTGCTAGCAGCGCGCGACAGGGAGGAGAGACCCAGTACTTC.

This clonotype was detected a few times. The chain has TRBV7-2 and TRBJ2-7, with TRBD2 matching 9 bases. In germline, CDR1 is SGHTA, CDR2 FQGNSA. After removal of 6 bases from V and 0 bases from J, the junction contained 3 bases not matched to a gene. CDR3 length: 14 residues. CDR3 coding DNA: TGTGCCAGCAGGCTGACTAGCGGCTCCTACGAGCAGTACTTC. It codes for CASRLTSGSYEQYF. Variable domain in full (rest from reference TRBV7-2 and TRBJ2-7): GAGVSQSPSNKVTEKGKDVELRCDPISGHTALYWYRQSLGQGLEFLIYFQGNSAPDKSGLPSDRFSAERTGGSVSTLTIQRTQQEDSAVYLCASRLTSGSYEQYFGPGTRLTVT.

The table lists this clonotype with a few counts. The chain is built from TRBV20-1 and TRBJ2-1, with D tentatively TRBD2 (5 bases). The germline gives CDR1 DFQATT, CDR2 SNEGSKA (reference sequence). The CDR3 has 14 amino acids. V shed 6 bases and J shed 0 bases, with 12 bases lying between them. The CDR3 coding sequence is TGCAGTGCAAGAAACGGGATCTCCTACAATGAGCAGTTCTTC. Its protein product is CSARNGISYNEQFF.

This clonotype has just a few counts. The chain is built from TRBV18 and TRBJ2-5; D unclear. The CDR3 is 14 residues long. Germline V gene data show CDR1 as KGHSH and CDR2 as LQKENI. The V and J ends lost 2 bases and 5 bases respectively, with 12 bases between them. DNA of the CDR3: TGTGCCAGCTCACCAAAGGTCTTGTCCGAGACCCAGTACTTC. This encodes CASSPKVLSETQYF.

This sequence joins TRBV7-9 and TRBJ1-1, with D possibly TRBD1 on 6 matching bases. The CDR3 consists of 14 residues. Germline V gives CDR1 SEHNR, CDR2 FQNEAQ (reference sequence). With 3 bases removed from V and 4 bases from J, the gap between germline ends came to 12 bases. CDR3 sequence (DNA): TGTGCCAGCAGCTTCCAGGGGTCGGTCACTGAAGCTTTCTTT. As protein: CASSFQGSVTEAFF.

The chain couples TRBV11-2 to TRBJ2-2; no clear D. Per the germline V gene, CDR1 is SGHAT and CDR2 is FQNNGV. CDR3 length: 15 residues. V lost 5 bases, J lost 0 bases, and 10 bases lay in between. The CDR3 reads CASSIQLPNTGELFF. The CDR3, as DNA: TGTGCCAGCAGCATCCAGCTACCGAACACCGGGGAGCTGTTTTTT.

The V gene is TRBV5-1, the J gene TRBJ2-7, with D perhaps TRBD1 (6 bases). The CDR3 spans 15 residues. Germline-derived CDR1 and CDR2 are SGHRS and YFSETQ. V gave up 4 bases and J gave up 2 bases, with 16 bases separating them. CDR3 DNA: TGCGCCAGCAGCCTCCTACAGGGATCCCCCTACGAGCAGTACTTC. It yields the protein CASSLLQGSPYEQYF.

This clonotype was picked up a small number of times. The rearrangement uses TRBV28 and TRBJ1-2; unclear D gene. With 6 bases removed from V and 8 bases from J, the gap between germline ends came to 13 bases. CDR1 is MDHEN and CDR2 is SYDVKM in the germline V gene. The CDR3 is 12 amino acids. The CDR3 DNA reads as TGTGCCAGCAGACCGACCTCGTGGGGCTACACCTTC. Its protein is CASRPTSWGYTF.

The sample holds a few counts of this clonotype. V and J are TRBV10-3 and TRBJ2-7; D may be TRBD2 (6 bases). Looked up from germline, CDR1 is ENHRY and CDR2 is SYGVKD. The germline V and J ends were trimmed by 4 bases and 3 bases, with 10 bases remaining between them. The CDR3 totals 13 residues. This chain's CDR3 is CAISGGDFYEQYV. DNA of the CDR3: TGTGCCATCAGTGGTGGGGACTTCTACGAGCAGTACGTC.

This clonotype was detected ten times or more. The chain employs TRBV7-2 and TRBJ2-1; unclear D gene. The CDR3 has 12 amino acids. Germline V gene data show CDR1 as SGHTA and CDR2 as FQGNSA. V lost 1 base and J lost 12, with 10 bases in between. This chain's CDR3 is CASSLETLPQFF. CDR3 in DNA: TGTGCCAGCAGCTTAGAGACCTTACCGCAGTTCTTC.

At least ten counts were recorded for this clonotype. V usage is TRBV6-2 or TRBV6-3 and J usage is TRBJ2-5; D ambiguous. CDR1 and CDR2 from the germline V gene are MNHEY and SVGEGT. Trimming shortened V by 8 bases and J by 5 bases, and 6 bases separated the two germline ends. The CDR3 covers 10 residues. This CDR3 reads CASEGETQYF. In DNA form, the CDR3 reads TGTGCCAGCGAAGGGGAGACCCAGTACTTC.

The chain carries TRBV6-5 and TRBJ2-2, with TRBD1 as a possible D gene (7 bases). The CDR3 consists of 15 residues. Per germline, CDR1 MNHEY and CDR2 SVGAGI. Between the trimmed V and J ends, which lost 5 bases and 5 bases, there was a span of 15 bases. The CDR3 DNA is TGTGCCAGCAGTAGGGACAGCGGAGGGACCGGGGAGCTGTTTTTT. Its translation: CASSRDSGGTGELFF.

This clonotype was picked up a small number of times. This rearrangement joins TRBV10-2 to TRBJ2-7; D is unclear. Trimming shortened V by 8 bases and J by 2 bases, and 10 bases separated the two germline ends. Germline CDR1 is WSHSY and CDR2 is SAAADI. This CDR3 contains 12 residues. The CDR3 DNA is TGCGCCAGCCAGGACCAGACCTACGAGCAGTACTTC. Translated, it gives CASQDQTYEQYF.

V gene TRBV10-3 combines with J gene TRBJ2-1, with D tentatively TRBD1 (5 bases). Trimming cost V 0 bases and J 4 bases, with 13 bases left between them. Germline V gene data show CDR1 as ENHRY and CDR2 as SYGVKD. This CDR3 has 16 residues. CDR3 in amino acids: CAISESEQEIYNEQFF. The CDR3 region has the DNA TGTGCCATCAGTGAGTCAGAACAGGAGATTTACAATGAGCAGTTCTTC.